This T cell receptor beta chain is drawn from a study of CD8 T cells in ankylosing spondylitis. TCRdb ran MiXCR on the 5' RACE reads and lists one entry per CDR3 protein. The sample has 240,000 or so distinct CDR3 sequences, about 11% seen once. Germline V gene data show CDR1 as SEHNR and CDR2 as FQNEAQ (reference sequence). This CDR3 has 17 amino acids. The J segment lost 1 base and the V segment lost 5 bases, leaving 10 bases of the junction unmatched. Whole-study findings and limits: In synovial fluid and blood from reactive arthritis, some motif variants were previously reported.

In regard to this clonotype: Its antigen is not known.

Sequencing was performed on blood, either unsorted or a sorted T cell fraction (not recorded which). The V call is TRBV7-9, the J call TRBJ2-4; TRBD2 aligns across 8 bases. The sequence was collected from a male donor with ankylosing spondylitis or in good health (not recorded which). In DNA, the CDR3 is TGTGCCAGCAGCCAGCGTCGGGAGGGGGAGGCCAAAAACATTCAGTACTTC. Protein product: CASSQRREGEAKNIQYF.